Here is one T cell receptor beta chain with its context. Its antigen is still unknown. The purity of all sorted populations exceeded 95%. This sample was included in a study of beta chain features in type 1 diabetes. CDR1 and CDR2 from the germline V gene are SQVTM and ANQGSEA. This CDR3 has 12 residues. Between the trimmed V and J ends, which lost 3 bases and 0 bases, there was a span of 5 bases. Regarding the study as a whole: A moderate, significant TCRB CDR3 shortening appeared in type 1 diabetes across four CD4+ subsets.

What was sequenced were expressed TCRB transcripts, since all of the isolated RNA had been reverse transcribed. Using immunoSEQ multiplex PCR, the repertoire was profiled, and TCRdb retains in-frame clones only, with some absent. The table has 160,000 or so clones, over 55% seen once. The chain carries TRBV29-1 and TRBJ2-5; no clear D gene. The sequenced sample was naive CD4+ T cells from blood. The sequence came from a man aged 30 to 45 with type 1 diabetes. The CDR3 bases are TGCAGCGTTGAGCGGAACCAAGAGACCCAGTACTTC. The encoded protein is CSVERNQETQYF.